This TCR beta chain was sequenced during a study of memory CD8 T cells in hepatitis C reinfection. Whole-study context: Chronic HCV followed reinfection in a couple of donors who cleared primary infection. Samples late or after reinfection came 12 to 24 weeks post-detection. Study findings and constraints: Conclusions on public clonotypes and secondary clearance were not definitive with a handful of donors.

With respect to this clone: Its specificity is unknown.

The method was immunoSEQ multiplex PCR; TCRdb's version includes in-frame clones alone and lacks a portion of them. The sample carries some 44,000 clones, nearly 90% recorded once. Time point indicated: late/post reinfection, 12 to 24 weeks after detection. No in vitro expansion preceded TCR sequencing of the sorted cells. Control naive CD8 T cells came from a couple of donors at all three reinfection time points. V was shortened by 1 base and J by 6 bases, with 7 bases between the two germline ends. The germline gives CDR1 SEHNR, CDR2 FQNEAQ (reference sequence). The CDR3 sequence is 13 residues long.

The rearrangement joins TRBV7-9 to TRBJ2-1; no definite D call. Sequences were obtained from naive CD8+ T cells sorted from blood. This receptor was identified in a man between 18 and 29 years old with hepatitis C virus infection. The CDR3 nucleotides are TGTGCCAGCAGCTTAGACAGCTCCAATGAGCAGTTCTTC. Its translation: CASSLDSSNEQFF.